This record covers a single T cell receptor (beta chain). Antigen specificity is unknown. The CDR3 contains 14 residues. V shed 4 bases, J shed 4 bases, and the junction held 6 bases outside the gene matches. Germline-derived CDR1 and CDR2 are SGHRS and YFSETQ. Deep-level settings were used for running the assay. The protocol was immunoSEQ multiplex PCR, while the TCRdb copy is restricted to in-frame clones and leaves out a portion. This sample has more than 1 million clones; 78% occur once, and the top ten carry under 0.6%. The data were obtained in a study of shared clonotypes between healthy human individuals. About the study: A couple of women and a few men aged 18 to 49 made up the donors.

General study findings and limits: Richness estimates generally favored naive over memory subsets.

The clonotype was recovered from a man aged 18 to 29 in good health. Some clones in this sample may be carry-over from other donors' samples. Sequencing input: memory CD4+ T cells from PBMCs. Regarding subset: CD45RA-negative fraction. The chain has TRBV5-1 and TRBJ1-1; 8 nucleotides align to TRBD1. The DNA of the CDR3 is TGCGCCAGCAGCCTGGACAGGGAGGGCACTGAAGCTTTCTTT. Its translation is CASSLDREGTEAFF.